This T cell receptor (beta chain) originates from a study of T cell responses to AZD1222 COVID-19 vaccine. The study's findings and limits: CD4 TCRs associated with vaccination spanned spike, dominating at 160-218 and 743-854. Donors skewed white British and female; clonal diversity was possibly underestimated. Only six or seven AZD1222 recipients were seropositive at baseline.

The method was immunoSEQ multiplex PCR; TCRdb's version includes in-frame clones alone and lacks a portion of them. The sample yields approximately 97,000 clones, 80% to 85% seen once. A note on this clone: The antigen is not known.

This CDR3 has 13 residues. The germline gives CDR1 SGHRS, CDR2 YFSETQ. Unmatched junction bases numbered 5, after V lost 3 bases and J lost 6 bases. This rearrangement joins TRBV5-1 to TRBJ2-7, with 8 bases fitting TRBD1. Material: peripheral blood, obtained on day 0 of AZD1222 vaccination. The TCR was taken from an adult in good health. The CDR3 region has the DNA TGCGCCAGCAGCTGGGGGACAGGAATCGAGCAGTACTTC. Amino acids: CASSWGTGIEQYF.